A single sample is the source of the 15 T cell receptor beta chains below, sequenced in a study of shared clonotypes between healthy human individuals. Here immunoSEQ multiplex PCR was the method, and the copy in TCRdb shows in-frame clones only, minus some. The sample consists of roughly 500,000 clones, about 96% of them appearing once. The sequencing sample was made of naive CD4+ T cells sorted from blood. Documented subset: CD45RA+ positively selected. These receptor sequences come from a woman aged 25 to 45 in good health.

This rearrangement joins TRBV14 to TRBJ1-6; D gene ambiguous. The CDR3 loop spans 15 amino acids. Per the germline V gene, CDR1 is SGHDN and CDR2 is FVKESK. The V and J ends lost 0 bases and 4 bases respectively, with 7 bases between them. CDR3 amino acids: CASSQDRRYNSPLHF. CDR3 sequence (DNA): TGTGCCAGCAGCCAAGATCGACGGTATAATTCACCCCTCCACTTT.

The V and J genes are TRBV29-1 and TRBJ2-1; 7 nucleotides agree with TRBD1. J was trimmed by 13 bases and V by 4 bases; bases with no gene match: 13. CDR3 length: 13 residues. Germline-derived CDR1 and CDR2 are SQVTM and ANQGSEA. The chain's CDR3 is CSVVLTGIFLQFF. CDR3 sequence (DNA): TGCAGCGTTGTATTGACAGGGATTTTTCTCCAGTTCTTC.

This chain links TRBV19 with TRBJ1-6; unclear D gene. V was pared by 8 bases and J by 7 bases, with 18 bases between. The germline CDR1 and CDR2 sequences are LNHDA and SQIVND (reference sequence). The CDR3 is 15 amino acids. This CDR3 is CASRGLAAVNSPLHF. CDR3 coding DNA: TGTGCCAGTCGTGGACTGGCGGCGGTAAATTCACCCCTCCACTTT. Full variable domain (outside the CDR3, taken from reference TRBV19 and TRBJ1-6): DGGITQSPKYLFRKEGQNVTLSCEQNLNHDAMYWYRQDPGQGLRLIYYSQIVNDFQKGDIAEGYSVSREKKESFPLTVTSAQKNPTAFYLCASRGLAAVNSPLHFGNGTRLTVT.

This rearrangement joins TRBV7-6 to TRBJ2-3, with TRBD1 matching over 11 bases. V gave up 4 bases and J gave up 7 bases; unmatched junction bases: 4. CDR1 is SGHVS and CDR2 is FNYEAQ in the germline V gene. This CDR3 contains 14 residues. In DNA form, the CDR3 reads TGTGCCAGCAGCTCCGGACAGGGGGCGAATACGCAGTATTTT. As protein: CASSSGQGANTQYF.

The chain combines TRBV28 with TRBJ1-2; 9 bases fit TRBD1. CDR1 is MDHEN and CDR2 is SYDVKM in the germline V gene. Trimming at V came to 5 bases and at J to 8 bases, leaving 0 bases not matched to a gene. The CDR3 has 11 amino acids. The CDR3 here is CASSGTGGYTF. In DNA, the CDR3 is TGTGCCAGCAGTGGGACAGGGGGCTACACCTTC.

This chain links TRBV11-2 with TRBJ2-5; 13 bases line up with TRBD2. Trimming took 3 bases from V and 3 from J; bases not matched to a gene: 7. Looked up from germline, CDR1 is SGHAT and CDR2 is FQNNGV. This CDR3 region has 17 residues. The CDR3 DNA sequence: TGTGCCAGCAGCTTGGACACGGGACTAGCGGGAAAAGAGACCCAGTACTTC. Its protein is CASSLDTGLAGKETQYF.

The rearrangement joins TRBV6-1 to TRBJ2-5, with a weak D call TRBD2 (6 bases). Trimming left V 6 bases short and J 5 bases short, with 13 bases between. The CDR3 contains 13 residues. Germline CDR1 reads MNHNS; CDR2 reads SASEGT. CDR3 region: CASRAGPRETQYF. In DNA form, the CDR3 reads TGTGCCAGCAGAGCGGGCCCAAGGGAGACCCAGTACTTC.

The genes are TRBV30 and TRBJ1-1, with TRBD1 as a possible D gene (6 bases). Looked up from germline, CDR1 is GTSNPN and CDR2 is SVGIG (reference sequence). The CDR3 spans 13 residues. Trimming stripped 2 bases from V and 5 bases from J, with 12 bases between. CDR3 loop: CAWSRTGITEAFF. The CDR3 nucleotides read TGTGCCTGGAGTCGAACAGGGATAACTGAAGCTTTCTTT.

A note on this clone: One end of the junction is discordant with germline, which a read error may explain. This chain joins TRBV27 and TRBJ2-7, with D perhaps matching TRBD2 (5 bases). Germline V gene sequence: CDR1 MNHEY, CDR2 SMNVEV (reference sequence). The CDR3 is made up of 16 amino acids. CDR3: CASSLSTTPTTYEQYF. The CDR3 region has the DNA TGTGCCAGCAGTCTATCGACCACCCCGACTACTTACGAGCAGTACTTC.

This chain joins TRBV27 and TRBJ2-1; D may correspond to TRBD1 or TRBD2 (5 bases each). CDR3 length: 15 amino acids. The germline CDR1 and CDR2 sequences are MNHEY and SMNVEV (reference sequence). V lost 5 bases to trimming and J lost 5 bases, with 16 bases between them. CDR3 sequence reads: CASSAPRDGHNEQFF. As DNA, the CDR3 is TGTGCCAGCAGTGCGCCCCGGGACGGCCACAATGAGCAGTTCTTC.

The rearrangement links TRBV28 to TRBJ2-7; 9 bases align to TRBD2. V gave up 6 bases and J gave up 1 base; unmatched junction bases: 7. Looked up from germline, CDR1 is MDHEN and CDR2 is SYDVKM. The CDR3 runs 15 residues. The CDR3: CASSAGLARSYEQYF. Written as DNA, the CDR3 is TGTGCCAGCAGCGCCGGACTAGCGAGGTCCTACGAGCAGTACTTC.

The CDR3 DNA sequence: TGTGCCAGCAGCCAAAGCGGGAGTTCCTACAATGAGCAGTTCTTC. Protein sequence: CASSQSGSSYNEQFF. The V gene is TRBV4-2, the J gene TRBJ2-1; 8 nucleotides align to TRBD2. The ends lost 2 bases at V and 1 base at J; junction bases unmatched: 1. Looked up from germline, CDR1 is LGHNA and CDR2 is YNFKEQ. The CDR3 sequence is 15 residues long.

The chain links TRBV5-1 to TRBJ2-1, with 7 bases identical to TRBD1. Germline V gene sequence: CDR1 SGHRS, CDR2 YFSETQ. The CDR3 has 15 amino acids. V gave up 6 bases and J gave up 8 bases; unmatched junction bases: 14. CDR3 nucleotide sequence: TGCGCCAGCAATCCGGGGCAGGGGGAGAAGGATGAGCAGTTCTTC. Translation gives CASNPGQGEKDEQFF.

The CDR3 protein is CASSYSPSAGPNEQYF. The CDR3 bases are TGTGCCAGCAGTTACTCCCCCTCAGCGGGGCCCAACGAGCAGTACTTC. The rearrangement links TRBV6-5 to TRBJ2-7; 7 nucleotides agree with TRBD2. Germline V gene lookup returns CDR1 MNHEY and CDR2 SVGAGI. V lost 0 bases, J lost 5 bases, and 10 bases stayed unmatched. The CDR3 has 16 amino acids.

The genes are TRBV5-1 and TRBJ2-7, with 8 bases aligning to TRBD1. Germline V lookup: CDR1 SGHRS, CDR2 YFSETQ. The V segment lost 4 bases and the J segment 6 bases; nucleotides outside the gene matches: 9. This CDR3 region has 14 residues. In DNA, the CDR3 is TGCGCCAGCAGCGGATCCGGGACAGGAGGCGAGCAGTACTTC. As protein: CASSGSGTGGEQYF.